This T cell receptor beta chain comes out of a study of T cells in Graves' hyperthyroidism and ophthalmopathy. Amplified TCR beta CDR3 regions came from RNA transcripts. During a first-round RT-PCR of the TCR CDR3, the HTBI primer set was used. TCRdb fed the multiplex PCR reads into MiXCR, producing one record per CDR3 protein. The data contain 200,000 to 250,000 distinct CDR3 sequences, 17% of them singletons. With 5 bases removed from V and 3 bases from J, the gap between germline ends came to 19 bases. The CDR3 consists of 16 residues. The sequenced sample consisted of blood. The chain employs TRBV12-3 or TRBV12-4 and TRBJ1-1; the D gene is possibly TRBD1 (6 bases). The receptor was isolated from a woman in her forties or fifties with Graves' hyperthyroidism. The CDR3 loop reads CASSRERGAGDTEAFF. CDR3 coding DNA: TGTGCCAGCAGTCGGGAACGGGGGGCGGGAGACACTGAAGCTTTCTTT.